The present T cell receptor beta chain was sequenced within a study of Ad26.COV2.S vaccination and SARS-CoV-2 variants. As for the study in general: Ad26.COV2.S arm of COV1001 included the donor.

Treatment in this sample: 15 to 20 received Ad26.COV2.S at low or high dose, single or two shots; 5 received placebo; per-sample allocation not given. On day 63 after the first injection, vaccine and placebo recipients gave samples. Produced via immunoSEQ multiplex PCR; TCRdb's table is partial and in-frame only. Among hundreds of thousands of clones, roughly 90% were seen once, and the ten largest hold about 1.5%. Trimming removed 0 bases from V and 2 bases from J; junction bases left unmatched: 8. The CDR3 contains 17 residues. Germline V gene sequence: CDR1 LGHNA, CDR2 YNFKEQ. Sequencing used peripheral blood, obtained in a trial of Ad26.COV2.S vaccine versus placebo. This clonotype was sampled from a person between 18 and 65 years old who received the Ad26.COV2.S COVID-19 vaccine or a placebo. V and J are TRBV4-2 and TRBJ1-1; 8 bases are a match to TRBD1. The CDR3 sequence is CASSQDGTGIPNTEAFF. The CDR3 nucleotides are TGTGCCAGCAGCCAAGATGGGACAGGAATACCTAACACTGAAGCTTTCTTT.